This TCR beta chain was sequenced in a study of T cell changes during pregnancy in multiple sclerosis. Generated by immunoSEQ multiplex PCR, the TCRdb table keeps only in-frame clones and is missing some. Of approximately 30,000 clones listed, 90% are singletons. Unmatched junction bases numbered 5, after V lost 2 bases and J lost 7 bases. The CDR3 loop spans 14 amino acids. Germline lookup yields CDR1 SGHTA and CDR2 FQGTGA. The receptor was isolated from a female donor with multiple sclerosis, enrolled in a pregnancy study. The chain has TRBV7-3 and TRBJ1-5, with 7 positions matching TRBD1. Here the sequenced sample was CD8+ T cells from peripheral blood mononuclear cells, taken after pregnancy. The CDR3 DNA sequence: TGTGCCAGCAGCTTAGTACAGGGGTGGCAGCCCCAGCATTTT. This sequence encodes CASSLVQGWQPQHF.